This is a list of T cell receptor beta chains from one sample in a study of cytomegalovirus exposure and HLA in healthy donors. Data came from immunoSEQ multiplex PCR; TCRdb stores just in-frame clones and leaves some out. The sample holds about 150,000 clones. Sequenced input: PBMCs. The receptors were sampled from a man aged 25 to 45 in good health and CMV-seronegative. CDR3s include the opening cysteine and the closing phenylalanine or tryptophan. D genes are given only for firm matches.

j_call cdr3_length d_call v_call cdr3_aa cdr3_nt
TRBJ2-7 14 TRBD1 TRBV4-1 CASRPHRGTYEQYF TGCGCCAGCAGACCACACAGGGGAACCTACGAGCAGTACTTC
TRBJ1-2 16 TRBD1 TRBV5-4 CASSPVAGTGSYGYTF TGTGCCAGCAGCCCCGTAGCCGGGACAGGGTCATATGGCTACACCTTC
TRBJ1-1 15 NA TRBV11-2 CASRQIQTLNTEAFF TGTGCCAGCAGACAAATACAGACATTGAACACTGAAGCTTTCTTT
TRBJ2-3 14 NA TRBV10-1 CASSDLQGFDTQYF TGCGCCAGCAGTGACCTACAGGGTTTCGATACGCAGTATTTT
TRBJ2-2 17 NA TRBV12-2 CASRLVGIPRRGGELFF TGTGCAAGTCGCTTAGTGGGTATACCCAGGCGTGGCGGGGAGCTGTTTTTT
TRBJ2-3 16 NA TRBV10-1 CASSESGTTGTDTQYF TGCGCCAGCAGTGAGTCAGGGACAACAGGAACAGATACGCAGTATTTT
TRBJ1-1 15 TRBD1 TRBV7-2 CASSPSSGGLGEAFF TGTGCCAGCAGCCCGAGCTCAGGGGGACTCGGTGAAGCTTTCTTT
TRBJ2-1 17 TRBD2 TRBV7-6 CASSSLGGSPNGGEQFF TGTGCCAGCAGCTCACTAGGCGGGAGCCCTAATGGAGGTGAGCAGTTCTTC
TRBJ1-5 17 NA TRBV4-1 CASSHRVGGYSNQPQHF TGCGCCAGCAGCCATCGAGTGGGGGGGTATAGCAATCAGCCCCAGCATTTT
TRBJ1-5 14 NA TRBV6-1 CASSESDGLQPQHF TGTGCCAGCAGTGAATCAGACGGACTACAGCCCCAGCATTTT
TRBJ2-1 15 NA TRBV5-1 CASSPNALSYNEQFF TGCGCCAGCAGCCCTAATGCGCTCTCCTACAATGAGCAGTTCTTC